A selection of T cell receptor beta chains follows, all from one sample in a study of response to subunit inactivated influenza vaccine. One entry per CDR3 protein, called by TCRdb with MiXCR from the RT-PCR reads. The sample lists roughly 570,000 distinct CDR3 sequences; 10% to 15% were seen once. The sample in question was PBMCs from blood, obtained 40 to 50 days after vaccination. Every receptor here comes from a man aged 50 to 60 who received an inactivated influenza vaccine. CDR3s include the opening cysteine and the closing phenylalanine or tryptophan. The order of the fields is V gene, CDR3 protein.

V gene: TRBV28; CDR3 protein: CASSGGGEKLFF
V gene: TRBV20-1; CDR3 protein: CSAGGSGTETQYF
V gene: TRBV12-3/TRBV12-4; CDR3 protein: CASSPGGPNEQFF
V gene: TRBV5-1; CDR3 protein: CASSPGTDYSTDTQYF
V gene: TRBV5-5; CDR3 protein: CASRDRREQFF
V gene: TRBV12-3/TRBV12-4; CDR3 protein: CASRVGQGSEQYF
V gene: TRBV11-2; CDR3 protein: CASSFTDGTGRREYEQYF
V gene: TRBV28; CDR3 protein: CASSLRGDSSNQPQHF
V gene: TRBV7-2; CDR3 protein: CASSETSGRATDTQYF
V gene: TRBV5-1; CDR3 protein: CASSLGLAMRPLHTDTQYF
V gene: TRBV2; CDR3 protein: CASSGRQSALGEQYF
V gene: TRBV9; CDR3 protein: CASSKETGGTYGYTF
V gene: TRBV18; CDR3 protein: CASSPLRSDETQYF
V gene: TRBV6-1; CDR3 protein: CASSGGTGLGTDTQYF
V gene: TRBV6-2/TRBV6-3; CDR3 protein: CASSYAVPGELFF
V gene: TRBV11-2; CDR3 protein: CASSLLAGGLGELFF
V gene: TRBV20-1; CDR3 protein: CSANSRGKGTDTQYF
V gene: TRBV5-5; CDR3 protein: CASTGRALEQYF
V gene: TRBV7-9; CDR3 protein: CASSLFLDRGLGYTF
V gene: TRBV14; CDR3 protein: CASSQEGQSTPLHF
V gene: TRBV9; CDR3 protein: CASSVGSPTPYNEQFF
V gene: TRBV25-1; CDR3 protein: CASCRQGSDTQYF
V gene: TRBV27; CDR3 protein: CASRSPPHTFF
V gene: TRBV27; CDR3 protein: CASSLSLWTATDTQYF
V gene: TRBV6-5; CDR3 protein: CASSSGGLQETQYF
V gene: TRBV5-1; CDR3 protein: CASSITGMNTEAFF
V gene: TRBV20-1; CDR3 protein: CSATGLAGFYNEQFF
V gene: TRBV20-1; CDR3 protein: CSAWRAGEQYF
V gene: TRBV5-1; CDR3 protein: CASSLDLAGNTDTQYF
V gene: TRBV5-1; CDR3 protein: CASSLGQSTGELFF
V gene: TRBV4-1; CDR3 protein: CASSQDPASGGNNEQFF
V gene: TRBV12-3/TRBV12-4; CDR3 protein: CASSYGKGGGYTF
V gene: TRBV6-5; CDR3 protein: CASSYSNLAGSSYEQYF
V gene: TRBV11-2; CDR3 protein: CASRRPATGQETQYF
V gene: TRBV4-3; CDR3 protein: CASSQEDRSYEQYF
V gene: TRBV5-5; CDR3 protein: CASSLQGVTDTQYF